A single sample gave rise to the 30 T cell receptor beta chains below, sequenced in a study of long-term antiretroviral therapy in people with HIV. immunoSEQ v3.0 was run at survey level. Using immunoSEQ multiplex PCR, the repertoire was profiled, and TCRdb retains in-frame clones only, with some absent. Seen here are 20,000 to 30,000 clones, 85% observed once, and the top ten hold under 9.5%. Sequencing was performed on unsorted PBMCs, taken 2.3 years after starting antiretroviral therapy. These receptor sequences come from a man aged 35-49 years with HIV.

The chain joins TRBV5-1 to TRBJ1-1; D is undetermined. V dropped 2 bases and J dropped 0 bases, with 5 bases sitting between them. Germline loops: CDR1 SGHRS, CDR2 YFSETQ. This CDR3 is built from 13 residues. This chain's CDR3 is CASSLSMNTEAFF. The CDR3 DNA sequence: TGCGCCAGCAGCTTATCTATGAACACTGAAGCTTTCTTT.

The genes are TRBV6-1 and TRBJ2-5; no firm D call. Trimming took 1 base from V and 4 from J, leaving 1 base between them. The germline V gene encodes CDR1 MNHNS and CDR2 SASEGT. The length of the CDR3 is 11 residues. The CDR3 region has the DNA TGTGCCAGCAGTGAAGGAGAGACCCAGTACTTC. This gives the protein CASSEGETQYF.

The chain combines TRBV5-1 with TRBJ2-5, with D perhaps matching TRBD2 (5 bases). Trimming left V 0 bases short and J 4 bases short, with 10 bases between. Germline loops: CDR1 SGHRS, CDR2 YFSETQ. The CDR3 totals 14 residues. The CDR3 DNA follows: TGCGCCAGCAGCTTGGATGCGGGCGTAGAGACCCAGTACTTC. It specifies CASSLDAGVETQYF.

The gene calls are TRBV7-9 and TRBJ1-1; D uncertain. CDR3 length equals 12 residues. The V gene lost 5 bases and the J gene lost 6 bases, with 10 bases spanning the gap. Germline CDR1 is SEHNR and CDR2 is FQNEAQ (reference sequence). CDR3 bases: TGTGCCAGCAGCCCTTACCCCCCTGAAGCTTTCTTT. It codes for CASSPYPPEAFF.

The chain has TRBV5-5 and TRBJ1-1, with unresolved D. Germline values: CDR1 SGHKS, CDR2 YYEKEE (reference sequence). Deletions cut 2 bases from V and 8 bases from J, with 13 bases between. The CDR3 spans 13 residues. CDR3 coding DNA: TGTGCCAGCAGCTTTGCCGCGGGCTGGGAAGCTTTCTTT. This encodes CASSFAAGWEAFF. The full variable domain, rest sourced from reference TRBV5-5 and TRBJ1-1, is DAGVTQSPTHLIKTRGQQVTLRCSPISGHKSVSWYQQVLGQGPQFIFQYYEKEERGRGNFPDRFSARQFPNYSSELNVNALLLGDSALYLCASSFAAGWEAFFGQGTRLTVV.

The J gene is TRBJ1-5, the V gene TRBV25-1; D possibly corresponds to TRBD1 (5 bases). The length of the CDR3 is 15 residues. V shed 0 bases and J shed 3 bases, with 9 bases lying between them. Germline assignment: CDR1 MGHDK and CDR2 SYGVNS. The CDR3 bases are TGTGCCAGCAGTGAATATACAGGTTCCAATCAGCCCCAGCATTTT. It translates to CASSEYTGSNQPQHF.

This clone has a single count. The chain uses TRBV10-3 and TRBJ2-7; D might be TRBD1 (6 bases). The CDR3 loop spans 15 amino acids. Germline V CDR1 and CDR2: ENHRY, SYGVKD. V gave up 2 bases and J gave up 0 bases, with 11 bases separating them. CDR3 nucleotide sequence: TGTGCCATCAGTGAGCCGGACAGCTTCTCCTACGAGCAGTACTTC. Translation: CAISEPDSFSYEQYF.

The V call is TRBV6-1, the J call TRBJ1-5; 7 nucleotides line up with TRBD1. CDR1 MNHNS and CDR2 SASEGT come from the germline V gene. This CDR3 comprises 16 residues. V lost 2 bases and J lost 1; bases outside the gene matches: 5. The CDR3 region is CASSELRGRSNQPQHF. The CDR3 DNA is TGTGCCAGCAGTGAACTGAGGGGGCGAAGCAATCAGCCCCAGCATTTT.

The J gene is TRBJ2-3, the V gene TRBV5-1, with 11 bases that match TRBD2. Germline V CDR1 and CDR2: SGHRS, YFSETQ. The CDR3 spans 14 residues. Trimming took 4 bases from V and 7 from J; bases not matched to a gene: 5. CDR3 residues: CASSTTSGSHTQYF. The DNA of the CDR3 is TGCGCCAGCAGCACAACTAGCGGGAGTCATACGCAGTATTTT.

The chain employs TRBV5-8 and TRBJ2-7; D not certain. CDR1 is SGHTS and CDR2 is YDEGEE in the germline V gene. There are 16 residues in the CDR3. Trimming stripped 4 bases from V and 0 bases from J, with 17 bases between. The CDR3 region has the DNA TGTGCCAGCAGCCCTGGAATAACAGAAAGCTCCTACGAGCAGTACTTC. As protein: CASSPGITESSYEQYF.

The chain is built from TRBV30 and TRBJ2-3; D tentatively fits TRBD1 or TRBD2 (5 bases each). V lost 3 bases to trimming and J lost 2 bases, with 12 bases between them. This CDR3 has 14 amino acids. Germline-derived CDR1 and CDR2 are GTSNPN and SVGIG (reference sequence). The DNA of the CDR3 is TGTGCCTGGAGGAGGGGTCAGATCACAGATACGCAGTATTTT. Its protein product is CAWRRGQITDTQYF.

The chain has TRBV6-1 and TRBJ1-6, with TRBD1 as a possible D gene (6 bases). This CDR3 comprises 15 residues. V was clipped by 7 bases and J by 7 bases, with 17 bases between them. The germline CDR1 and CDR2 sequences are MNHNS and SASEGT. In DNA, the CDR3 is TGTGCCAGCAAGATAGACGGGACAAAGAATTCACCCCTCCACTTT. Protein product: CASKIDGTKNSPLHF.

The V and J genes are TRBV18 and TRBJ2-3; D gene uncertain. Germline V gene data show CDR1 as KGHSH and CDR2 as LQKENI. The CDR3 is 14 amino acids. V was pared by 6 bases and J by 0 bases, with 10 bases between. The CDR3 DNA follows: TGTGCCAGCTCCCAAGAGAGCAGCACAGATACGCAGTATTTT. Translated, it gives CASSQESSTDTQYF.

The J gene is TRBJ1-1, the V gene TRBV29-1, with D possibly TRBD1 on 6 matching bases. Germline-derived CDR1 and CDR2 are SQVTM and ANQGSEA. The CDR3 extends over 12 amino acids. Trimming removed 7 bases at V and 4 bases at J, with 13 bases between. This chain's CDR3 is CSGTGSRTEAFF. CDR3 coding DNA: TGCAGCGGCACAGGGAGTCGCACTGAAGCTTTCTTT.

This sequence joins TRBV19 and TRBJ2-7; a possible D gene is TRBD1 (6 bases). There are 15 residues in the CDR3. Germline CDR1 is LNHDA and CDR2 is SQIVND (reference sequence). V gave up 5 bases and J gave up 4 bases, with 18 bases separating them. CDR3 loop: CASSPDQGIRYEQYF. The DNA of the CDR3 is TGTGCCAGTAGTCCGGACCAGGGGATTCGATACGAGCAGTACTTC.

J is TRBJ2-2 and V is TRBV9; D is uncertain. Germline V gene data show CDR1 as SGDLS and CDR2 as YYNGEE. V was trimmed by 4 bases and J by 0 bases, leaving 7 bases between them. The CDR3 is 14 amino acids. CDR3 in amino acids: CASSPNTNTGELFF. CDR3 DNA: TGTGCCAGCAGCCCCAACACGAACACCGGGGAGCTGTTTTTT.

The chain recombines TRBV2 with TRBJ1-1; D remains unclear. CDR3 length equals 12 residues. The V gene lost 6 bases and the J gene lost 4 bases, with 9 bases spanning the gap. In germline, CDR1 is SNHLY, CDR2 FYNNEI. CDR3 region: CASRGLGTEAFF. The CDR3 DNA reads as TGTGCCAGCAGGGGGTTGGGCACTGAAGCTTTCTTT.

V and J are TRBV9 and TRBJ2-6; 8 nucleotides align to TRBD1. Per the germline V gene, CDR1 is SGDLS and CDR2 is YYNGEE. The CDR3 is 18 residues long. After removal of 6 bases from V and 0 bases from J, the junction contained 11 bases not matched to a gene. The CDR3 DNA reads TGTGCCAGCACCAGCGACAGGGGCTCTACCTCTGGGGCCAACGTCCTGACTTTC. It translates to CASTSDRGSTSGANVLTF.

A word on this clone: The junction departs from germline at one end; a sequencing error may be responsible. The chain links TRBV19 to TRBJ2-1; D gene ambiguous. The CDR3 length is 13 residues. The germline gives CDR1 LNHDA, CDR2 SQIVND (reference sequence). The CDR3 region is CASSINLGYEVVF. The CDR3 coding sequence is TGTGCCAGTAGTATTAACCTCGGGTACGAGGTGGTCTTC.

The chain links TRBV7-9 to TRBJ2-1, with 8 bases matching TRBD2. Unmatched junction bases numbered 14, after V lost 7 bases and J lost 9 bases. From germline, CDR1 is SEHNR and CDR2 FQNEAQ (reference sequence). This CDR3 region has 15 residues. As DNA, the CDR3 is TGTGCCAGCACCCCGGGAGCGGGAGTTCGGGGTGAGCAGTTCTTC. Translating gives CASTPGAGVRGEQFF.

This chain connects TRBV28 to TRBJ1-1; a possible D gene is TRBD1 (5 bases). Germline V gives CDR1 MDHEN, CDR2 SYDVKM. The CDR3 is made up of 13 amino acids. Trimming removed 6 bases at V and 7 bases at J, with 15 bases between. DNA for the CDR3: TGTGCCAGCAGCTTACCGACAGTCCGTGAAGCTTTCTTT. Its translation is CASSLPTVREAFF.

This clone was observed a handful of times. CDR3 nucleotide sequence: TGTGCCAGCAGTGATGCGAGAGACTACTATGGCTACACCTTC. Amino acids: CASSDARDYYGYTF. The chain is built from TRBV2 and TRBJ1-2; D ambiguous. The V gene's germline CDR1 is SNHLY and CDR2 FYNNEI. This CDR3 has 14 residues. Trimming stripped 3 bases from V and 3 bases from J, with 11 bases between.

This clone was recorded once. This chain connects TRBV18 to TRBJ1-4; D call uncertain. The V gene lost 2 bases and the J gene lost 7 bases, with 14 bases spanning the gap. CDR3 size: 15 residues. From germline, CDR1 is KGHSH and CDR2 LQKENI. CDR3 residues: CASSPSVDNREKLFF. The DNA for the CDR3 is TGTGCCAGCTCACCAAGTGTAGACAACCGTGAAAAACTGTTTTTT. Together with reference TRBV18 and TRBJ1-4, the CDR3 gives the full variable domain: NAGVMQNPRHLVRRRGQEARLRCSPMKGHSHVYWYRQLPEEGLKFMVYLQKENIIDESGMPKERFSAEFPKEGPSILRIQQVVRGDSAAYFCASSPSVDNREKLFFGSGTQLSVL.

V usage is TRBV6-5 and J usage is TRBJ2-1; the D is unclear. CDR3 size: 14 residues. Trimming took off 0 bases at V and 6 bases at J, with 9 bases between the two ends. Germline loops: CDR1 MNHEY, CDR2 SVGAGI. The CDR3, as DNA: TGTGCCAGCAGTTACTCGATGCTAACCAATGAGCAGTTCTTC. Its translation is CASSYSMLTNEQFF.

The CDR3 reads CASSHPDKWGEQYF. In DNA form, the CDR3 reads TGTGCCAGCAGCCATCCGGACAAGTGGGGGGAGCAGTACTTC. The V gene is TRBV14, the J gene TRBJ2-7; D is perhaps TRBD1 or TRBD2 (5 bases each). Germline values: CDR1 SGHDN, CDR2 FVKESK. This CDR3 comprises 14 residues. Trimming took 3 bases from V and 7 from J, leaving 16 bases between them.

The chain uses TRBV15 and TRBJ2-6; either TRBD1 or TRBD2 may fit D (5 bases each). V was clipped by 6 bases and J by 2 bases, with 11 bases between them. CDR1 is LNHNV and CDR2 is YYDKDF in the germline V gene (reference sequence). CDR3 length equals 15 residues. CDR3 in DNA: TGTGCCACCAGTATGAGGGACGCTGGGGCCAACGTCCTGACTTTC. This codes for CATSMRDAGANVLTF.

The chain joins TRBV5-6 to TRBJ2-1, with D possibly TRBD1 on 6 matching bases. V was trimmed by 1 base and J by 3 bases, leaving 11 bases between them. The CDR3 is 15 amino acids. Germline CDR1 reads SGHDT; CDR2 reads YYEEEE. CDR3 region: CASSLPGTLYNEQFF. The DNA of the CDR3 is TGTGCCAGCAGCTTGCCCGGGACACTCTACAATGAGCAGTTCTTC. Based on the CDR3 plus reference TRBV5-6 and TRBJ2-1, the full variable domain is DAGVTQSPTHLIKTRGQQVTLRCSPKSGHDTVSWYQQALGQGPQFIFQYYEEEERQRGNFPDRFSGHQFPNYSSELNVNALLLGDSALYLCASSLPGTLYNEQFFGPGTRLTVL.

The sample holds one count of this clone. The V call is TRBV7-8, the J call TRBJ1-1, with D maybe TRBD1 (5 bases). From germline, CDR1 is SGHVS and CDR2 FQNEAQ. The CDR3 length is 16 residues. The germline V and J ends were trimmed by 5 bases and 3 bases, with 19 bases remaining between them. This CDR3 is CASSPRHRAGDTEAFF. CDR3 nucleotides: TGTGCCAGCAGCCCCCGACATAGGGCGGGGGACACTGAAGCTTTCTTT.

The rearrangement uses TRBV30 and TRBJ2-2; D might be TRBD2 (5 bases). The ends were cut back, 0 bases at V and 5 bases at J, with 16 bases in the middle. Germline V gene lookup returns CDR1 GTSNPN and CDR2 SVGIG (reference sequence). CDR3 length equals 16 residues. CDR3 residues: CAWSVRTIGRTGELFF. The CDR3 DNA sequence: TGTGCCTGGAGTGTCCGAACGATAGGGAGAACCGGGGAGCTGTTTTTT.

The chain combines TRBV4-1 with TRBJ1-3; D is unclear. CDR3 length: 15 amino acids. Germline-derived CDR1 and CDR2 are MGHRA and YSYEKL. Trimming stripped 3 bases from V and 0 bases from J, with 9 bases between. CDR3 residues: CASSQEVVSGNTIYF. The CDR3 DNA follows: TGCGCCAGCAGCCAGGAAGTAGTCTCTGGAAACACCATATATTTT.